Listed below are T cell receptor beta chains from one sample, sequenced in a study of blood T cell repertoires in COVID-19. Method: immunoSEQ multiplex PCR; TCRdb's copy keeps in-frame clones and lacks some. The data contain roughly 100,000 clones, about nine tenths of them singletons. The material sequenced was peripheral blood. The receptors stem from a woman between 45 and 60 years old with COVID-19, enrolled during active disease. CDR3s include the opening cysteine and the closing phenylalanine or tryptophan. A D gene is named only where the DNA matches it firmly. Clone size is given for some rows only: seen once, a few or many times, or a class if the clone is expanded.

>-|TRBJ2-3|TRBV10-3|TRBD2
CAISDRGDTDTQYF
TGTGCCATCAGTGATCGGGGGGACACAGATACGCAGTATTTT
>-|TRBJ2-7|TRBV14|TRBD1
CASSPRQGASEQYF
TGTGCCAGCAGCCCCCGACAGGGGGCATCGGAGCAGTACTTC
>-|TRBJ2-1|TRBV28|TRBD2
CACKGLDPPSYNEQFF
TGTGCCTGCAAGGGACTAGACCCACCATCCTACAATGAGCAGTTCTTC
>-|TRBJ2-2|TRBV10-2|TRBD2
CASSGGLVITGELFF
TGCGCCAGCAGTGGGGGACTAGTGATCACCGGGGAGCTGTTTTTT
>-|TRBJ1-2|TRBV25-1|-
CASSDQGIPYGYTF
TGTGCCAGCAGTGACCAGGGTATACCCTATGGCTACACCTTC
>-|TRBJ1-4|TRBV28|TRBD1
CASSFRQGAFEKLFF
TGTGCCAGCAGTTTTCGACAGGGGGCGTTTGAAAAACTGTTTTTT
>-|TRBJ1-4|TRBV9|-
CASSETPHDEKLFF
TGTGCCAGCAGCGAGACACCCCATGATGAAAAACTGTTTTTT
>-|TRBJ2-2|TRBV18|TRBD1
CASSEYRGTGELFF
TGTGCCAGCTCAGAGTACAGGGGGACCGGGGAGCTGTTTTTT
>-|TRBJ1-1|TRBV7-9|-
CASSQEGTPIEAFF
TGTGCCAGCAGCCAAGAGGGCACCCCAATCGAAGCTTTCTTT
>-|TRBJ2-5|TRBV4-3|-
CASSQDQGSLETQYF
TGCGCCAGCAGCCAAGATCAGGGCAGTTTGGAGACCCAGTACTTC
>-|TRBJ2-3|TRBV6-5|-
CASSYGASTDTQYF
TGTGCCAGCAGTTACGGGGCGAGCACAGATACGCAGTATTTT
>few|TRBJ1-2|TRBV27|TRBD1
CASSPPGQNYGYTF
TGTGCCAGCAGTCCGCCGGGACAGAACTATGGCTACACCTTC
>-|TRBJ1-3|TRBV14|-
CASAPRSPGSGNTIYF
TGTGCCAGCGCCCCGAGGAGTCCGGGCTCTGGAAACACCATATATTTT